This T cell receptor (beta chain) comes out of a study of T cells in Graves' hyperthyroidism and ophthalmopathy. RNA transcripts gave rise to amplified TCR beta CDR3 regions. In the first-round RT-PCR of the TCR CDR3, the HTBI primer set was used. TCRdb called the multiplex PCR reads again in MiXCR, with one record for every CDR3 protein. Among about 250,000 distinct CDR3 sequences listed, approximately 23% were seen once. Germline lookup yields CDR1 LNHNV and CDR2 YYDKDF (reference sequence). Trimming shortened V by 6 bases and J by 9 bases, and 12 bases separated the two germline ends. The CDR3 is 13 amino acids. Whole-study results and caveats: Most clonotypes expanded in the thyroid (above 0.001) were also present in blood. A 13 V-J signature model discriminated ophthalmopathy versus stable hyperthyroidism.

A remark on this clonotype: Its specificity is not known.

Among ophthalmopathy patients, the Clinical Activity Score reached at least 3, the NOSPECS grade reached at least 4, and duration remained under 3 months. Used for diagnoses were clinical symptoms, serum thyroxine and TRAb, thyroid ultrasound and orbital computed tomography. The rearrangement uses TRBV15 and TRBJ1-6, with D unresolved. The sample taken for sequencing was blood. This clonotype was sampled from a man younger than 40 with Graves' ophthalmopathy. CDR3 protein: CATRRVQSSPLHF. CDR3 sequence (DNA): TGTGCCACCAGGAGGGTTCAAAGTTCACCCCTCCACTTT.